A single sample is the source of the 23 T cell receptor beta chains below, sequenced in a study of human T cells and chemical hapten exposure. Each CDR3 protein is one row after TCRdb ran MiXCR on the RACE reads. Of 150,000 to 200,000 distinct CDR3 sequences listed, roughly 30% are singletons. Time point indicated: pre-sensitization, week 0. Treatment in this sample: therapeutic diphenylcyclopropenone sensitization with weekly scalp DPC. Sequenced here: whole blood, sampled in connection with sensitization to the hapten diphenylcyclopropenone (DPC). Every receptor here comes from a woman under 40 with alopecia areata. Some clones in this sample may be carry-over from other donors' samples.

V is TRBV7-9 and J is TRBJ2-7, with D tentatively TRBD1 (6 bases). Trimming took 2 bases from V and 0 from J, leaving 11 bases between them. CDR1 is SEHNR and CDR2 is FQNEAQ in the germline V gene (reference sequence). CDR3 size: 15 residues. CDR3 sequence: CASSLTGTHSYEQYF. CDR3 bases: TGTGCCAGCAGCTTAACCGGGACACACTCCTACGAGCAGTACTTC.

The chain joins TRBV5-1 to TRBJ2-1; TRBD1 aligns across 9 bases. Looked up from germline, CDR1 is SGHRS and CDR2 is YFSETQ. CDR3 size: 15 residues. The junction had 3 bases not matched to a gene; V was cut back by 0 bases and J by 5 bases. The CDR3 region has the DNA TGCGCCAGCAGCTTGGAGGGACAGGGAAACAATGAGCAGTTCTTC. The encoded protein is CASSLEGQGNNEQFF.

On this clonotype: A junction end diverges from the germline sequence, so it may reflect a read error. The J gene is TRBJ2-4, the V gene TRBV28; D not resolved. This CDR3 is 11 amino acids long. Germline V lookup: CDR1 MDHEN, CDR2 SYDVKM. The CDR3 DNA is TGTGCCAGCAGTATAAATGGGTTACAGAACTTC. This encodes CASSINGLQNF.

V and J are TRBV20-1 and TRBJ1-1, with 7 positions matching TRBD1. CDR1 and CDR2 (germline): DFQATT, SNEGSKA (reference sequence). V trimming: 4 bases; J trimming: 7 bases; junction bases outside the gene matches: 3. The CDR3 extends over 11 amino acids. The CDR3 reads CSANRGGEAFF. The CDR3 DNA is TGCAGTGCTAACAGGGGAGGTGAAGCTTTCTTT.

This clonotype was counted a few times. This chain joins TRBV11-1 and TRBJ2-1; the D is unclear. Germline CDR1 and CDR2: SGHAT and FQDESV (reference sequence). This CDR3 region has 13 residues. V dropped 1 base and J dropped 4 bases, with 5 bases sitting between them. The CDR3 bases are TGTGCCAGCAGCTTAGAGGAGTACAATGAGCAGTTCTTC. Translated, it gives CASSLEEYNEQFF.

The count of this clonotype is one. With a much larger clone just one base away, this may be a read error. The chain couples TRBV7-2 to TRBJ1-2; D remains unclear. Trimming took off 1 base at V and 3 bases at J, with 6 bases between the two ends. This CDR3 is 13 amino acids long. The V gene's germline CDR1 is SGHTA and CDR2 FQGNSA. The DNA of the CDR3 is TGTGCCAGCAGCTTAGACGGAGACTATGGCTACACCTTC. Translated, it gives CASSLDGDYGYTF.

Here the CDR3 DNA reads TGTGCCAGCAGCCCCGGACGTCTCTCTGGAAACACCATATATTTT. It is translated as CASSPGRLSGNTIYF. The V and J genes are TRBV3-1 and TRBJ1-3; no firm D call. Germline values: CDR1 LGHDT, CDR2 YNNKEL (reference sequence). Trimming left V 4 bases short and J 0 bases short, with 10 bases between. CDR3 length equals 15 residues.

This clonotype has only a few counts. The V call is TRBV6-5, the J call TRBJ1-2; possible D gene TRBD1, 6 bases. Trimming pared 3 bases from V and 4 bases from J, leaving 12 bases between. The CDR3 sequence is 14 residues long. Germline V gives CDR1 MNHEY, CDR2 SVGAGI. CDR3 protein: CASSYTVGAYGYTF. CDR3 bases: TGTGCCAGCAGTTATACCGTGGGGGCCTATGGCTACACCTTC.

This clonotype occurred many times. V usage is TRBV7-9 and J usage is TRBJ1-2; D is unclear. Germline V CDR1 and CDR2: SEHNR, FQNEAQ (reference sequence). Trimming removed 2 bases from V and 3 bases from J, with 7 bases in between. CDR3 length: 13 residues. CDR3 nucleotide sequence: TGTGCCAGCAGCTTATCTACGGACTATGGCTACACCTTC. It yields the protein CASSLSTDYGYTF.

The V and J genes are TRBV7-9 and TRBJ1-1; perhaps TRBD1 as D (5 bases). This CDR3 region has 15 residues. V lost 3 bases and J lost 5, with 16 bases in between. Per the germline V gene, CDR1 is SEHNR and CDR2 is FQNEAQ (reference sequence). Here the CDR3 DNA reads TGTGCCAGCAGCTTCTCGCCAGGGAGGAGGACTGAAGCTTTCTTT. Translated: CASSFSPGRRTEAFF.

V is TRBV29-1 and J is TRBJ1-5; no clear D gene. This CDR3 has 13 amino acids. Germline V gene sequence: CDR1 SQVTM, CDR2 ANQGSEA. V was trimmed by 7 bases and J by 0 bases, leaving 10 bases between them. CDR3 in amino acids: CSASENSNQPQHF. CDR3 nucleotides: TGCAGCGCATCCGAAAATAGCAATCAGCCCCAGCATTTT.

This rearrangement joins TRBV27 to TRBJ1-1; D perhaps matches TRBD1 (5 bases). CDR3 size: 13 residues. Trimming took 6 bases from V and 5 from J, leaving 13 bases between them. CDR1 is MNHEY and CDR2 is SMNVEV in the germline V gene (reference sequence). The CDR3 spells CASRPQGDTEAFF. In DNA, the CDR3 is TGTGCCAGCAGACCGCAAGGGGATACTGAAGCTTTCTTT.

This clonotype showed up just a few times. The chain is built from TRBV6-2 or TRBV6-3 and TRBJ1-1, with D possibly TRBD1 on 5 matching bases. Germline V gives CDR1 MNHEY, CDR2 SVGEGT. V was clipped by 0 bases and J by 0 bases, with 5 bases between them. CDR3 length: 14 residues. The CDR3: CASSYSQVNTEAFF. DNA for the CDR3: TGTGCCAGCAGTTACTCACAGGTGAACACTGAAGCTTTCTTT.

This clonotype turned up a few times. The J gene is TRBJ2-1, the V gene TRBV10-3, with TRBD1 identical over 7 bases. After removal of 2 bases from V and 12 bases from J, the junction contained 7 bases not matched to a gene. Germline V lookup: CDR1 ENHRY, CDR2 SYGVKD. The CDR3 runs 13 residues. The CDR3 loop reads CAISETIGGRQFF. As DNA, the CDR3 is TGTGCCATCAGTGAGACGATAGGGGGCCGGCAGTTCTTC.

In its sample, this clonotype was seen a few times. This chain connects TRBV24-1 to TRBJ1-2; TRBD1 matches 9 bases. This CDR3 is built from 14 residues. Germline V lookup: CDR1 KGHDR, CDR2 SFDVKD. After removal of 7 bases from V and 3 bases from J, the junction contained 5 bases not matched to a gene. The chain's CDR3 is CATRAGQGDYGYTF. In nucleotides, the CDR3 is TGTGCCACCAGGGCGGGACAGGGAGACTATGGCTACACCTTC.

This clonotype was counted many times. This chain joins TRBV29-1 and TRBJ2-4; D is ambiguous. V lost 4 bases and J 0 bases, leaving 7 bases between the germline ends. This CDR3 region has 13 residues. Germline V gene lookup returns CDR1 SQVTM and CDR2 ANQGSEA. DNA for the CDR3: TGCAGCGTTGTAGCCCTAGCCAAAAACATTCAGTACTTC. Translating gives CSVVALAKNIQYF.

V usage is TRBV14 and J usage is TRBJ1-4; weak D call: TRBD1 (5 bases). The CDR3 runs 16 residues. Germline lookup yields CDR1 SGHDN and CDR2 FVKESK. Trimming pared 0 bases from V and 8 bases from J, leaving 16 bases between. In nucleotides, the CDR3 is TGTGCCAGCAGCCAAGATCTAACAGGAGTAGGGGAAAAACTGTTTTTT. It codes for CASSQDLTGVGEKLFF. The full variable domain, its missing parts supplied by reference TRBV14 and TRBJ1-4, is EAGVTQFPSHSVIEKGQTVTLRCDPISGHDNLYWYRRVMGKEIKFLLHFVKESKQDESGMPNNRFLAERTGGTYSTLKVQPAELEDSGVYFCASSQDLTGVGEKLFFGSGTQLSVL.

Comments on this clonotype: The junction does not match germline at one end; this may be a read error. The chain employs TRBV28 and TRBJ1-1; no definite D call. In germline, CDR1 is MDHEN, CDR2 SYDVKM. The CDR3 extends over 14 amino acids. Here the CDR3 reads CASSLFQANTGAFF. In DNA form, the CDR3 reads TGTGCCAGCAGTTTATTTCAGGCGAACACTGGAGCTTTCTTT.

The chain couples TRBV7-2 to TRBJ1-3, with a possible D match to TRBD1 (5 bases). Trimming shortened V by 5 bases and J by 4 bases, and 15 bases separated the two germline ends. The CDR3 is 15 residues long. Germline V CDR1 and CDR2: SGHTA, FQGNSA. The CDR3 bases are TGTGCCAGCAGCCAGCTAGGGGTATCGGGAAACACCATATATTTT. Its translation: CASSQLGVSGNTIYF.

A few counts support this clonotype. This sequence joins TRBV5-1 and TRBJ1-1; D gene uncertain. Germline V gives CDR1 SGHRS, CDR2 YFSETQ. Trimming took 0 bases from V and 1 from J, leaving 7 bases between them. The CDR3 covers 14 residues. CDR3 residues: CASSLGHQNTEAFF. Written as DNA, the CDR3 is TGCGCCAGCAGCTTGGGACACCAGAACACTGAAGCTTTCTTT.

In its sample, this clonotype was seen a few times. The chain joins TRBV12-3 or TRBV12-4 to TRBJ2-1, with D perhaps TRBD1 (6 bases). The V and J ends lost 8 bases and 9 bases respectively, with 20 bases between them. CDR3 length: 14 residues. This chain's CDR3 is CASVTGTRRSEQFF. The CDR3 DNA sequence: TGTGCCAGCGTCACCGGGACACGGAGAAGTGAGCAGTTCTTC.

This clonotype showed up just a few times. This chain uses TRBV29-1 with TRBJ1-1; possibly TRBD1 for D (6 bases). The CDR3 loop spans 13 amino acids. The germline V gene has CDR1 SQVTM and CDR2 ANQGSEA. Trimming shortened V by 4 bases and J by 5 bases, and 14 bases separated the two germline ends. This CDR3 reads CSVARRGGTEAFF. The CDR3 DNA sequence: TGCAGCGTTGCCAGAAGAGGGGGGACTGAAGCTTTCTTT.

The V gene is TRBV7-9, the J gene TRBJ2-1, with no clear D. The CDR3 runs 15 residues. V was cut by 1 base and J by 0 bases, with 7 bases left in between. Per the germline V gene, CDR1 is SEHNR and CDR2 is FQNEAQ (reference sequence). The CDR3 reads CASSLDGYSYNEQFF. The CDR3 DNA follows: TGTGCCAGCAGCTTAGACGGCTACTCCTACAATGAGCAGTTCTTC.